This T cell receptor beta chain was sequenced during a study of T cell responses to AZD1222 COVID-19 vaccine. Combined were second doses at about 4 or about 12 weeks. There are 12 residues in the CDR3. Trimming cost V 1 base and J 4 bases, with 4 bases left between them. Per the germline V gene, CDR1 is SNHLY and CDR2 is FYNNEI. Broader study findings: Of spike-specific TCRs, nearly half reportedly target regions left unmutated in variants.

The protocol was immunoSEQ multiplex PCR, while the TCRdb copy is restricted to in-frame clones and leaves out a portion. This sample yields 150,000 to 200,000 clones, of which 90% to 95% are seen a single time; 1% belongs to the top ten. Turning to this clone: The antigen is unknown. Within the sample, other DNA sequences also encode this same CDR3.

The sample was peripheral blood, taken 28 days after the second AZD1222 dose. The J gene is TRBJ1-2, the V gene TRBV2; D not resolved. The receptor comes from an adult who received the AZD1222 COVID-19 vaccine. The CDR3 here is CASSEGSYGYTF. CDR3 nucleotide sequence: TGTGCCAGCAGTGAAGGGTCCTATGGCTACACCTTC.